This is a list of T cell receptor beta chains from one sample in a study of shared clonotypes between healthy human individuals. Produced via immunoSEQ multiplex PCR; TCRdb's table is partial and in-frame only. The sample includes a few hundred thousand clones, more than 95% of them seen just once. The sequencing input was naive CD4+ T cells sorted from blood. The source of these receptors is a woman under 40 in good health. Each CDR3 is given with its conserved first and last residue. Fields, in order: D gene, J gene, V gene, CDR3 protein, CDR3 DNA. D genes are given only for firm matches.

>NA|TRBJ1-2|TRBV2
CASSEWSSATGYGYTF
TGTGCCAGCAGTGAATGGTCCTCCGCTACAGGCTATGGCTACACCTTC
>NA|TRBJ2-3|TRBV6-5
CASWGGPRWDTQYF
TGTGCCAGCTGGGGGGGGCCCAGGTGGGATACGCAGTATTTT
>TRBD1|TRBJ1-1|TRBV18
CASSLGQGDAFF
TGTGCCAGCTCACTGGGACAGGGGGATGCTTTCTTT
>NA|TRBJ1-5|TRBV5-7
CASSLEEPQHF
TGTGCCAGCAGCTTGGAAGAGCCCCAGCATTTT
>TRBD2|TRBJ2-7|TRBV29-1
CSVLGLGHEQYF
TGCAGCGTCCTAGGACTAGGACACGAGCAGTACTTC
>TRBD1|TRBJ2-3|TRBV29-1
CSALTGGADTQYF
TGCAGCGCTTTGACAGGGGGGGCAGATACGCAGTATTTT
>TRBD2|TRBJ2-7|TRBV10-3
CATGTSGSYEQYF
TGTGCCACCGGGACTAGCGGTTCCTACGAGCAGTACTTC
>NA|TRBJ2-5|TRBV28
CASNSGIETQYF
TGTGCCAGCAATTCAGGGATAGAGACCCAGTACTTC
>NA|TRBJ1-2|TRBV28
CASSQDSGYGYTF
TGTGCCAGCAGCCAAGACAGCGGATATGGCTACACCTTC
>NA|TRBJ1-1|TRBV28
CASINFRTEAFF
TGTGCCAGCATCAATTTCCGCACTGAAGCTTTCTTT
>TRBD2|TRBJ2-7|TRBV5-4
CASSLMASGRYYEQYF
TGTGCCAGCAGCTTGATGGCTAGCGGGAGGTACTACGAGCAGTACTTC